Following are 18 T cell receptor beta chains from one sample sequenced in a study of T cell changes during pregnancy in multiple sclerosis (dated by TCRdb to 2018 to 2020). Library construction relied on the immunoSEQ multiplex PCR assay. Here the immuneACCESS table is served through TCRdb, limited to in-frame sequences with V and J called. Missing clones are a known gap in these copies; in checked studies unresolved V genes cover under half, and the rest lacks a known reason. This sample has about 46,000 clones in its table, and 90% to 95% of those were observed once. The ten largest clones take up roughly 4% of the sample. This material consisted of CD8+ T cells from peripheral blood mononuclear cells, taken in the first trimester of pregnancy. Receptors originate from a female donor with multiple sclerosis, enrolled in a pregnancy study.

This chain uses TRBV2 with TRBJ2-7; D remains ambiguous. Between the trimmed V and J ends, which lost 6 bases and 4 bases, there was a span of 13 bases. CDR1 and CDR2 from the germline V gene are SNHLY and FYNNEI. The CDR3 is 13 residues long. The CDR3, as DNA: TGTGCCAGCAGACCAGGCACAGCTTACGAGCAGTACTTC. Protein product: CASRPGTAYEQYF.

The chain uses TRBV7-9 and TRBJ1-1, with TRBD1 identical over 9 bases. The CDR3 loop spans 17 amino acids. Germline V CDR1 and CDR2: SEHNR, FQNEAQ (reference sequence). V gave up 6 bases and J gave up 0 bases; unmatched junction bases: 11. CDR3 region: CASRVLQGAGMNTEAFF. The CDR3 DNA is TGTGCCAGCAGGGTTTTACAGGGGGCGGGGATGAACACTGAAGCTTTCTTT.

The rearrangement uses TRBV4-1 and TRBJ2-7; 7 nucleotides match TRBD1. The CDR3 contains 12 residues. After removal of 8 bases from V and 4 bases from J, the junction contained 5 bases not matched to a gene. Germline-derived CDR1 and CDR2 are MGHRA and YSYEKL. CDR3: CASSGTDYEQYF. The CDR3 bases are TGCGCCAGCTCTGGGACAGATTACGAGCAGTACTTC.

The V and J genes are TRBV9 and TRBJ2-1; the D is unclear. V was trimmed by 3 bases and J by 3 bases, leaving 13 bases between them. CDR3 length: 15 residues. Germline assignment: CDR1 SGDLS and CDR2 YYNGEE. The CDR3 DNA reads TGTGCCAGCAGCGCCCGGCAGGCGCACTACAATGAGCAGTTCTTC. Its translation: CASSARQAHYNEQFF.

V gene TRBV5-8 combines with J gene TRBJ2-7, with 10 nucleotides matching TRBD1. The germline V gene has CDR1 SGHTS and CDR2 YDEGEE. Trimming removed 5 bases from V and 5 bases from J; junction bases left unmatched: 19. This CDR3 is built from 18 residues. The CDR3 sequence is CASRRDRGPGGSENEQYF. The DNA for the CDR3 is TGTGCCAGCAGACGGGACAGGGGTCCAGGGGGGAGTGAAAACGAGCAGTACTTC.

The rearrangement joins TRBV4-3 to TRBJ1-1; D perhaps matches TRBD1 (6 bases). Germline values: CDR1 LGHNA, CDR2 YSLEER. V was cut by 0 bases and J by 4 bases, with 12 bases left in between. CDR3 length: 15 residues. The CDR3 loop reads CASSQDRGGFTEAFF. The CDR3 coding sequence is TGCGCCAGCAGCCAAGATAGGGGGGGATTCACTGAAGCTTTCTTT.

The chain uses TRBV4-2 and TRBJ2-2, with D perhaps matching TRBD1 (5 bases). The CDR3 consists of 16 residues. Germline V CDR1 and CDR2: LGHNA, YNFKEQ. V shed 4 bases and J shed 4 bases, with 16 bases lying between them. CDR3 sequence: CASSLGASLGTGELFF. In DNA form, the CDR3 reads TGTGCCAGCAGCCTAGGGGCGAGCTTAGGCACCGGGGAGCTGTTTTTT.

This clone has only one observation. The chain uses TRBV19 and TRBJ2-7, with D uncertain. V was trimmed by 7 bases and J by 2 bases, leaving 18 bases between them. The germline V gene encodes CDR1 LNHDA and CDR2 SQIVND (reference sequence). The CDR3 covers 15 residues. The CDR3 sequence is CASTPTSHYPYEQYF. The CDR3 nucleotides are TGTGCCAGTACGCCTACATCGCACTATCCCTACGAGCAGTACTTC. Looking up the rest from reference TRBV19 and TRBJ2-7 gives the full variable domain: DGGITQSPKYLFRKEGQNVTLSCEQNLNHDAMYWYRQDPGQGLRLIYYSQIVNDFQKGDIAEGYSVSREKKESFPLTVTSAQKNPTAFYLCASTPTSHYPYEQYFGPGTRLTVT.

CDR3 nucleotides: TGTGCCAGCAGCTCCCCGACAGGGGGCAAAATCGAGCAGTACTTC. Amino acids: CASSSPTGGKIEQYF. V and J are TRBV13 and TRBJ2-7, with TRBD1 identical over 10 bases. This CDR3 is 15 amino acids long. J lost 6 bases, V lost 4 bases, and 9 bases had no gene match. Germline CDR1 is PRHDT and CDR2 is FYEKMQ (reference sequence).

The chain has TRBV5-5 and TRBJ2-7; TRBD2 is a possible D gene (6 bases). CDR3 length: 11 residues. V dropped 1 base and J dropped 7 bases, with 6 bases sitting between them. CDR1 and CDR2 (germline): SGHKS, YYEKEE (reference sequence). The CDR3 DNA sequence: TGTGCCAGCAGCTTGCGGGGGGAGCAGTACTTC. Residues: CASSLRGEQYF.

The J gene is TRBJ1-6, the V gene TRBV2; no clear D gene. The CDR3 consists of 15 residues. The V end was cut by 5 bases, the J end by 12 bases, with 20 bases between. Per the germline V gene, CDR1 is SNHLY and CDR2 is FYNNEI. The CDR3 region has the DNA TGTGCCAGCAGTCCGCGGGGTCTGGCAGTGCGACCCCTCCACTTT. Translated, it gives CASSPRGLAVRPLHF.

CDR3 residues: CASSQNRLAGDYEQYF. For the CDR3, the DNA is TGTGCCAGCAGCCAAAACCGACTAGCGGGGGACTACGAGCAGTACTTC. The chain is built from TRBV4-2 and TRBJ2-7, with TRBD2 identical over 12 bases. Germline-derived CDR1 and CDR2 are LGHNA and YNFKEQ. The CDR3 totals 16 residues. V shed 2 bases and J 3 bases; nucleotides not matched to a gene: 5.

The V and J genes are TRBV29-1 and TRBJ1-1; D is undetermined. The CDR3 spans 13 residues. V dropped 3 bases and J dropped 1 base, with 9 bases sitting between them. The germline V gene encodes CDR1 SQVTM and CDR2 ANQGSEA. This CDR3 is CSVEEAGNTEAFF. The CDR3 region has the DNA TGCAGCGTTGAGGAGGCCGGGAACACTGAAGCTTTCTTT.

The chain employs TRBV19 and TRBJ2-5; D unresolved. Between the trimmed V and J ends, which lost 3 bases and 0 bases, there was a span of 11 bases. Germline lookup yields CDR1 LNHDA and CDR2 SQIVND (reference sequence). The CDR3 is made up of 15 amino acids. This chain's CDR3 is CASSIGTSHQETQYF. CDR3 bases: TGTGCCAGTAGTATCGGTACCTCCCACCAAGAGACCCAGTACTTC.

The V call is TRBV5-1, the J call TRBJ2-1; the D gene is possibly TRBD1 (6 bases). CDR3 length: 13 amino acids. V gave up 4 bases and J gave up 4 bases, with 9 bases separating them. Germline CDR1 reads SGHRS; CDR2 reads YFSETQ. This CDR3 reads CASSLDRYNEQFF. CDR3 in DNA: TGCGCCAGCAGCCTGGACAGATACAATGAGCAGTTCTTC.

This chain links TRBV14 with TRBJ2-3; no clear D. Per the germline V gene, CDR1 is SGHDN and CDR2 is FVKESK. V gave up 4 bases and J gave up 5 bases, with 7 bases separating them. This CDR3 region has 12 residues. The CDR3: CASSPGGDTQYF. CDR3 nucleotide sequence: TGTGCCAGCAGCCCCGGCGGAGATACGCAGTATTTT.

V and J are TRBV13 and TRBJ2-7; D gene unclear. Trimming shortened V by 5 bases and J by 2 bases, and 10 bases separated the two germline ends. This CDR3 is 13 amino acids long. Germline CDR1 reads PRHDT; CDR2 reads FYEKMQ (reference sequence). CDR3 DNA: TGTGCCAGCAGCCCTCTAGATACCTACGAGCAGTACTTC. It is translated as CASSPLDTYEQYF.

The chain joins TRBV6-6 to TRBJ1-1, with 11 bases identical to TRBD1. Germline values: CDR1 MNHNY, CDR2 SVGAGI (reference sequence). V trimming: 2 bases; J trimming: 4 bases; junction bases outside the gene matches: 3. The CDR3 is 15 amino acids. The CDR3 spells CASSYGQGAFTEAFF. The DNA for the CDR3 is TGTGCCAGCAGTTACGGACAGGGGGCTTTCACTGAAGCTTTCTTT.